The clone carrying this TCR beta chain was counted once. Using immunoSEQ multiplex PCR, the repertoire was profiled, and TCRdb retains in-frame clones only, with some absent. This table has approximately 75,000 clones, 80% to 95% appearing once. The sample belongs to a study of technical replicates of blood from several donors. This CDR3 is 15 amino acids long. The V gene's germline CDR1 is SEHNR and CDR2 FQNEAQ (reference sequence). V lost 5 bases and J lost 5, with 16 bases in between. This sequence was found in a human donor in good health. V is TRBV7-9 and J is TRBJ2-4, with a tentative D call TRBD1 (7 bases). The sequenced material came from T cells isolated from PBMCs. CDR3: CASSLIGGTENIQYF. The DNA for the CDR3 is TGTGCCAGCAGCCTTATTGGCGGGACAGAAAACATTCAGTACTTC.